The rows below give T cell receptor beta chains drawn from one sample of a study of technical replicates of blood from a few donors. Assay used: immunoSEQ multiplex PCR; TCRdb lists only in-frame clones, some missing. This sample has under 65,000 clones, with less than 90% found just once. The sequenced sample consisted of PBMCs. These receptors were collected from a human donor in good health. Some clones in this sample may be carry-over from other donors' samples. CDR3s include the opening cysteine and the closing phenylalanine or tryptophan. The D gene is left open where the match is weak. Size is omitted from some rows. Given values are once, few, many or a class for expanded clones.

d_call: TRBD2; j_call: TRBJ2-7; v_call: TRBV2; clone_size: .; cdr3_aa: CASTLAGHEQYF; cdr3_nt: TGTGCCAGCACGCTAGCGGGACACGAGCAGTACTTC
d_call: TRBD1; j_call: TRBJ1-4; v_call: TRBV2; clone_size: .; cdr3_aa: CASTRDRDEKLFF; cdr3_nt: TGTGCCAGCACCCGGGACAGGGACGAAAAACTGTTTTTT
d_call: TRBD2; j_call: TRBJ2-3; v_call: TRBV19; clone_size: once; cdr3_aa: CASSIISGRPSSTDTQYF; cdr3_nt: TGTGCCAGTAGTATTATAAGCGGGAGGCCCTCTAGCACAGATACGCAGTATTTT
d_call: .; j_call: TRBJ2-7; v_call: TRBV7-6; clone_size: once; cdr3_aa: CASSLTPLVPTYEQYF; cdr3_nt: TGTGCCAGCAGCTTAACTCCGCTAGTTCCCACCTACGAGCAGTACTTC
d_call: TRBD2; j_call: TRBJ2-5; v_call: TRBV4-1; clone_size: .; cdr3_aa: CASSQPGLAGGLQETQYF; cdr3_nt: TGCGCCAGCAGCCAACCGGGACTAGCGGGGGGGCTGCAAGAGACCCAGTACTTC
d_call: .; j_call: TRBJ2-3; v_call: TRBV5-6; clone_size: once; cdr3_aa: CASSRGTGGPDTQYF; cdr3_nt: TGTGCCAGCAGCAGAGGGACGGGGGGCCCGGATACGCAGTATTTT
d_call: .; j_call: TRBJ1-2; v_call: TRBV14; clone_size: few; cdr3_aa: CASSQEVGGYGYTF; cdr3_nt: TGTGCCAGCAGCCAAGAGGTCGGGGGCTATGGCTACACCTTC
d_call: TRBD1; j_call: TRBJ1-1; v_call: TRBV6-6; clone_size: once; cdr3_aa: CASSYGTGGTEAFF; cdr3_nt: TGTGCCAGCAGTTACGGGACAGGGGGCACTGAAGCTTTCTTT
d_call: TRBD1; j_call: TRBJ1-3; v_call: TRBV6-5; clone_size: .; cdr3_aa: CASTWDREPGNTIYF; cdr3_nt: TGTGCCAGCACCTGGGACAGGGAGCCTGGAAACACCATATATTTT
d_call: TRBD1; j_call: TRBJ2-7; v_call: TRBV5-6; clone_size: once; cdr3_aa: CASSHRGLSSYEQYF; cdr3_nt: TGTGCCAGCAGCCACAGGGGCTTAAGCTCCTACGAGCAGTACTTC
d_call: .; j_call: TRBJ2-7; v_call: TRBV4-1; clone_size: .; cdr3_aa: CASSQDWGTDYEQYF; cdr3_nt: TGCGCCAGCAGCCAAGACTGGGGGACTGACTACGAGCAGTACTTC
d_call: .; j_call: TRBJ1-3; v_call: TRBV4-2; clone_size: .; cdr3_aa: CASSQGRDSGNTIYF; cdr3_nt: TGTGCCAGCAGCCAAGGCAGGGACTCTGGAAACACCATATATTTT
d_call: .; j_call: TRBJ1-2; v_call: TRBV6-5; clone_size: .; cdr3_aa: CASTLPGSGYTF; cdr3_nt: TGTGCCAGTACTTTGCCGGGTTCGGGCTACACCTTC
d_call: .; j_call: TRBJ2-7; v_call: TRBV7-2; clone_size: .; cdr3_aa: CASGKEVYEQYF; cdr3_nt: TGTGCCAGCGGCAAGGAGGTTTACGAGCAGTACTTC
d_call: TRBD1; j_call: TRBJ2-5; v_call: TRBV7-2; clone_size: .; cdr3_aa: CASSWGQGRGETQYF; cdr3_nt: TGTGCCAGCAGCTGGGGACAGGGACGGGGGGAGACCCAGTACTTC
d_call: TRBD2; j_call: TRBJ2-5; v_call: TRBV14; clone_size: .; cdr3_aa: CASSQRAGVSQYF; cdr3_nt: TGTGCCAGCAGCCAAAGAGCGGGGGTGTCCCAGTACTTC
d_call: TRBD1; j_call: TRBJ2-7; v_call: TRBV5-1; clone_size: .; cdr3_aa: CASSSSTGGTGEQYF; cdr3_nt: TGCGCCAGCAGCTCCTCGACAGGGGGGACGGGGGAGCAGTACTTC
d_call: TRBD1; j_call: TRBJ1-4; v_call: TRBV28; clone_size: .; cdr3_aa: CASSSPGGTNEKLFF; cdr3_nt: TGTGCCAGCAGTTCACCAGGGGGAACTAATGAAAAACTGTTTTTT
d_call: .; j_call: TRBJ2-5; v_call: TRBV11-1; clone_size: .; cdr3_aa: CASLNQETQYF; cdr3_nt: TGTGCCAGCTTAAACCAAGAGACCCAGTACTTC
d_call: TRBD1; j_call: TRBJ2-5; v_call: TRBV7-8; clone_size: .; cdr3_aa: CASSPETGSKKTQYF; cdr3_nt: TGTGCCAGCAGCCCGGAGACAGGGTCAAAGAAGACCCAGTACTTC
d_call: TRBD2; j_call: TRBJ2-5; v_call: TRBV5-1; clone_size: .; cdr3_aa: CASSLGTSEGTQYF; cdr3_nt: TGCGCCAGCAGCTTGGGGACTAGCGAGGGGACCCAGTACTTC
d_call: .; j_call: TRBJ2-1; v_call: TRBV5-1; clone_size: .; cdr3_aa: CASSLAYSSYNEQFF; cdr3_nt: TGCGCCAGCAGCTTGGCGTATAGCTCCTACAATGAGCAGTTCTTC
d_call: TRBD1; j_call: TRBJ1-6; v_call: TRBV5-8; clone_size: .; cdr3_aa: CASSTGQGKNNSPLHF; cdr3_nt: TGTGCCAGCAGCACTGGACAGGGGAAGAATAATTCACCCCTCCACTTT
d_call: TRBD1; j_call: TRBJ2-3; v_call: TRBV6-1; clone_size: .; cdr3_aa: CATSWDRGADTQYF; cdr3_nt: TGTGCCACCTCCTGGGACAGGGGTGCAGATACGCAGTATTTT
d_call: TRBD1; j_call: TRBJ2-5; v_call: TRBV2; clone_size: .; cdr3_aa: CASSPTGSRETQYF; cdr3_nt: TGTGCCAGCAGCCCGACAGGGTCTAGGGAGACCCAGTACTTC
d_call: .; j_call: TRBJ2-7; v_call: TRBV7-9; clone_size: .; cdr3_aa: CASSSAAGATYEQYF; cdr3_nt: TGTGCCAGCAGCTCAGCCGCGGGGGCTACCTACGAGCAGTACTTC
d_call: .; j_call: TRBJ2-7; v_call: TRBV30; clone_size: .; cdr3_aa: CAWIRGGHEQYF; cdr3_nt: TGTGCCTGGATAAGAGGCGGGCACGAGCAGTACTTC
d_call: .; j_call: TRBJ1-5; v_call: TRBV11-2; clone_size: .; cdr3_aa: CASSLEFGSPQHF; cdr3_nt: TGTGCCAGCAGCTTAGAGTTCGGGAGCCCCCAGCATTTT
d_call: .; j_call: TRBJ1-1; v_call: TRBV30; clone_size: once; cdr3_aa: CAWSRATTEAFF; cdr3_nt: TGTGCCTGGAGCAGGGCTACCACTGAAGCTTTCTTT
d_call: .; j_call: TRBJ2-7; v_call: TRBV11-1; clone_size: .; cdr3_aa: CASSLDPGGSYEQYF; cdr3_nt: TGTGCCAGCAGCTTAGACCCAGGGGGGTCCTACGAGCAGTACTTC
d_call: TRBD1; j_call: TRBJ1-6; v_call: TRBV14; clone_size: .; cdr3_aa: CASSPYTGTANSPLHF; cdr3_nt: TGTGCCAGCAGCCCGTACACCGGGACAGCAAATTCACCCCTCCACTTT
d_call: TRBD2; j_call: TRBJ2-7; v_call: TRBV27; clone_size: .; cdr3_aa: CASRAPAGLGDYEQYF; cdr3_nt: TGTGCCAGCAGAGCCCCAGCGGGACTGGGGGACTACGAGCAGTACTTC
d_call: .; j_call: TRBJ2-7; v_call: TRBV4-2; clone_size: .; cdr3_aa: CASSQDYPGLTYEQYF; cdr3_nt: TGTGCCAGCAGCCAAGATTACCCAGGACTTACCTACGAGCAGTACTTC
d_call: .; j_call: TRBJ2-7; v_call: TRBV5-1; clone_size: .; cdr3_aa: CASSVGRGHEQYF; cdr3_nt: TGCGCCAGCAGCGTCGGCAGGGGCCACGAGCAGTACTTC
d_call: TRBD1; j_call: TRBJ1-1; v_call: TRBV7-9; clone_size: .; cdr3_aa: CASSFSQGALDTEAFF; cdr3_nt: TGTGCCAGCAGCTTTAGTCAGGGGGCGCTGGACACTGAAGCTTTCTTT
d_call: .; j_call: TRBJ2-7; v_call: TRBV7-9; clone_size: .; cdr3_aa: CASMSDRPYEQYF; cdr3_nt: TGTGCCAGCATGTCAGACAGGCCCTACGAGCAGTACTTC
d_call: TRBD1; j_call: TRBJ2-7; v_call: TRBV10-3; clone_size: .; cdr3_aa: CAISESWDSQLYEQYF; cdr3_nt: TGTGCCATCAGTGAGTCTTGGGACAGTCAACTCTACGAGCAGTACTTC
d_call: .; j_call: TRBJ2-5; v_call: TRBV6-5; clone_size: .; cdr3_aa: CASSYSRVQETQYF; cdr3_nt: TGTGCCAGCAGTTACTCGCGGGTTCAAGAGACCCAGTACTTC
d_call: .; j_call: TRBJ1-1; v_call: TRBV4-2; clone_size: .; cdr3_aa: CASSQKTGWGTEAFF; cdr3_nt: TGTGCCAGCAGCCAAAAGACGGGGTGGGGCACTGAAGCTTTCTTT
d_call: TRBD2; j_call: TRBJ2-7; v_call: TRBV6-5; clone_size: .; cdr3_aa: CASSYSVGGGREQYF; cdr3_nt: TGTGCCAGCAGTTACTCGGTGGGAGGCGGGAGAGAGCAGTACTTC
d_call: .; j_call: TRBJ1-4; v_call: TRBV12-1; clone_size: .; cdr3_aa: CASSFGQVRLLYEKLFF; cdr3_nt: TGTGCCAGCAGCTTCGGACAGGTCAGGCTACTATATGAAAAACTGTTTTTT
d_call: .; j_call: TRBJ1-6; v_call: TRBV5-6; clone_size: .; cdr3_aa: CASSLRLDNSPLHF; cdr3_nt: TGTGCCAGCAGCCTCCGGTTGGATAATTCACCCCTCCACTTT
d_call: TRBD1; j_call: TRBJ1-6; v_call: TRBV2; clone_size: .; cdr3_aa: CASRSRGIVYSPLHF; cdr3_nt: TGTGCCAGCAGGTCCAGGGGGATCGTTTATTCACCCCTCCACTTT
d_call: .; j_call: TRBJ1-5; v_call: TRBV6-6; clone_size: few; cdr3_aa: CASTLEGQPQHF; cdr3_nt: TGTGCCAGCACTTTAGAGGGTCAGCCCCAGCATTTT
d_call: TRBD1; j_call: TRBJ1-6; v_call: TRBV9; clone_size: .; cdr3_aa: CASSPTTGYNSPLHF; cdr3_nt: TGTGCCAGCAGCCCTACGACAGGGTATAATTCACCCCTCCACTTT
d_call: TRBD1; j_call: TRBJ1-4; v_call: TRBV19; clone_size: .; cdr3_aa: CATRTGGLEKLFF; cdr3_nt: TGTGCCACCAGGACAGGGGGCCTTGAAAAACTGTTTTTT
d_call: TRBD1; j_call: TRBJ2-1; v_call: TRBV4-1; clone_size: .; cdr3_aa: CASWDGPGGIYNEQFF; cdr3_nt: TGCGCCAGCTGGGACGGGCCAGGGGGCATCTACAATGAGCAGTTCTTC
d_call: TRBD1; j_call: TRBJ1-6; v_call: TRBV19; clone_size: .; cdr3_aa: CASGQGSSYNSPLHF; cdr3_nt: TGTGCCAGTGGACAGGGGAGCTCCTATAATTCACCCCTCCACTTT
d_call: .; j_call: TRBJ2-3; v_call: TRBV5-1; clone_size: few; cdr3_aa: CASSSQLDGLSVQYF; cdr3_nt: TGCGCCAGCAGCTCCCAGTTAGACGGGTTAAGTGTGCAGTATTTT
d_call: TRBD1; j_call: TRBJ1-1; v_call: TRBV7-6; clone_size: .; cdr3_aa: CASSSGTGGVNTEAFF; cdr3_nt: TGTGCCAGCAGCTCCGGGACAGGGGGAGTGAACACTGAAGCTTTCTTT
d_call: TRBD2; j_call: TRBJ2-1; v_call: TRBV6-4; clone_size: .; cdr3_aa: CASPGTSDDELYNEQFF; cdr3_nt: TGTGCCAGCCCGGGGACTAGCGACGACGAGTTATACAATGAGCAGTTCTTC
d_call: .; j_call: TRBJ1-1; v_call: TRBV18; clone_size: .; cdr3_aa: CASSSTGWVVNTEAFF; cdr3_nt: TGTGCCAGCTCATCCACGGGGTGGGTAGTGAACACTGAAGCTTTCTTT
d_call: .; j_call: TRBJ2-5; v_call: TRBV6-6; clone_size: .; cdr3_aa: CASILGESQETQYF; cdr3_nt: TGTGCCAGCATCCTGGGAGAGTCCCAAGAGACCCAGTACTTC
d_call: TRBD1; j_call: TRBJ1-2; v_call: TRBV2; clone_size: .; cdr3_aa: CASSPTGYGYTF; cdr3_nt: TGTGCCAGCAGTCCGACAGGGTATGGCTACACCTTC
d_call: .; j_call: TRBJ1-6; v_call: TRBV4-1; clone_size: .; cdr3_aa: CASSQFTGTESPLHF; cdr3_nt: TGCGCCAGCAGCCAATTTACAGGGACGGAGTCACCCCTCCACTTT
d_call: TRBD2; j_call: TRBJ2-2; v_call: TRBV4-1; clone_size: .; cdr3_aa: CASSHIGLANTGELFF; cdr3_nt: TGCGCCAGCAGCCACATAGGACTAGCGAACACCGGGGAGCTGTTTTTT
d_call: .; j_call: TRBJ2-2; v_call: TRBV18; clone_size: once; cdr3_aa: CASSPQGENTGELFF; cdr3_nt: TGTGCCAGCTCACCACAGGGGGAGAACACCGGGGAGCTGTTTTTT
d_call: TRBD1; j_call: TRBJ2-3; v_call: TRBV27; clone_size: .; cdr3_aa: CASSSPTGLSTDTQYF; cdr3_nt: TGTGCCAGCAGTTCGCCGACAGGGCTGAGCACAGATACGCAGTATTTT
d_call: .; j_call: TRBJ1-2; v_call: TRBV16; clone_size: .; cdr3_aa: CASSQLPATKYGYTF; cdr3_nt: TGTGCCAGCAGCCAATTGCCAGCGACGAAATATGGCTACACCTTC
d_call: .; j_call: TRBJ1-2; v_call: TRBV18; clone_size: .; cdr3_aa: CASALEQYGYTF; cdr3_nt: TGTGCCAGCGCCCTGGAACAGTATGGCTACACCTTC